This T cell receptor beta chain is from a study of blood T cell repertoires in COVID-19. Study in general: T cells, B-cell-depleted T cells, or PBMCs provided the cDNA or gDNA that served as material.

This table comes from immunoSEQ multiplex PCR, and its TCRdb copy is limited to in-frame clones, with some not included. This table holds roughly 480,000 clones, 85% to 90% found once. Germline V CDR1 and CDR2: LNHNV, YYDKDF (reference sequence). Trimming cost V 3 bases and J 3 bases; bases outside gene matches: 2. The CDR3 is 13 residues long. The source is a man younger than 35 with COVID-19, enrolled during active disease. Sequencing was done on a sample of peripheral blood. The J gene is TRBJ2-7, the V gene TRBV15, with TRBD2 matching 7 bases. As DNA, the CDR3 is TGTGCCACCAGCAGTGGACTAGTCTACGAGCAGTACTTC. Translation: CATSSGLVYEQYF.